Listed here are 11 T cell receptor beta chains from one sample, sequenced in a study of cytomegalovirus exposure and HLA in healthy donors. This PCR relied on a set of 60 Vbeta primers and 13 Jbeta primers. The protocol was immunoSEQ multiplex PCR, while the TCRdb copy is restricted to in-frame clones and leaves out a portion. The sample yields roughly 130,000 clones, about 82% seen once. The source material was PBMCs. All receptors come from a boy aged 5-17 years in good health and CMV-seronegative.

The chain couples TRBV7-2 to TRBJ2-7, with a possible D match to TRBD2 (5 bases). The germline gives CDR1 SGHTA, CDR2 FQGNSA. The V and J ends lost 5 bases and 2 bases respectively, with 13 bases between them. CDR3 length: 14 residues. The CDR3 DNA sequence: TGTGCCAGCAGCCCTACCAGTAGCGCCTACGAGCAGTACTTC. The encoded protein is CASSPTSSAYEQYF.

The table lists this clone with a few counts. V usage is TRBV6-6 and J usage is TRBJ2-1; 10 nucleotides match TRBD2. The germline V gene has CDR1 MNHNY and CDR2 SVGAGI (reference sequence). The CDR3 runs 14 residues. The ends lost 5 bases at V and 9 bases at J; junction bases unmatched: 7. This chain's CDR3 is CASSKGTSEPEQFF. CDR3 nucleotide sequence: TGTGCCAGCAGTAAGGGGACTAGCGAACCTGAGCAGTTCTTC.

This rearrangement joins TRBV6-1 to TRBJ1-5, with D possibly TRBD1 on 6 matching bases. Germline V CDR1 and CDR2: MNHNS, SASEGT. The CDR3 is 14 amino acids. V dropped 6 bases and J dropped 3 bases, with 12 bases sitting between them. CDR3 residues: CASSGTGYNQPQHF. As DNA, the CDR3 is TGTGCCAGCAGCGGTACAGGGTACAATCAGCCCCAGCATTTT.

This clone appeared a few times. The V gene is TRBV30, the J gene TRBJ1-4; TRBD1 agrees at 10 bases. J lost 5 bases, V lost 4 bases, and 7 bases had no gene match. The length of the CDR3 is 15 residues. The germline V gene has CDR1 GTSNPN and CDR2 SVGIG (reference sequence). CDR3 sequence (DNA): TGTGCCTGGAACGATCCGGGACAGGGGAATGAAAAACTGTTTTTT. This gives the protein CAWNDPGQGNEKLFF. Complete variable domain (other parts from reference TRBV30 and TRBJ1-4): SQTIHQWPATLVQPVGSPLSLECTVEGTSNPNLYWYRQAAGRGLQLLFYSVGIGQISSEVPQNLSASRPQDRQFILSSKKLLLSDSGFYLCAWNDPGQGNEKLFFGSGTQLSVL.

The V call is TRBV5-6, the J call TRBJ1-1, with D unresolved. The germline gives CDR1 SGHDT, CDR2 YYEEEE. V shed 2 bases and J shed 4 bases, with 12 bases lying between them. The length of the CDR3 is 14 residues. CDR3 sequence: CASSLGGLGTEAFF. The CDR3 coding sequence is TGTGCCAGCAGCTTAGGAGGTCTGGGCACTGAAGCTTTCTTT. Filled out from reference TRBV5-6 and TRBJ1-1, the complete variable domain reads DAGVTQSPTHLIKTRGQQVTLRCSPKSGHDTVSWYQQALGQGPQFIFQYYEEEERQRGNFPDRFSGHQFPNYSSELNVNALLLGDSALYLCASSLGGLGTEAFFGQGTRLTVV.

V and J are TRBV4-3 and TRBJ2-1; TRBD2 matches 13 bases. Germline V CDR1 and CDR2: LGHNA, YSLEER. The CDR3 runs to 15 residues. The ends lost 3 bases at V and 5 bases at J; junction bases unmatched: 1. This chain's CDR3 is CASSHGLAGDNEQFF. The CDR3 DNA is TGCGCCAGCAGCCACGGACTAGCGGGGGACAATGAGCAGTTCTTC.

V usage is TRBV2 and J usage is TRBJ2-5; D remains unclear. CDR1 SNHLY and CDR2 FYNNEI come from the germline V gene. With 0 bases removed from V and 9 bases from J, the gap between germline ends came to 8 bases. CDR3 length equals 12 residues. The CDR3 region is CASSEALSPQYF. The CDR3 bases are TGTGCCAGCAGTGAAGCGCTTAGCCCCCAGTACTTC.

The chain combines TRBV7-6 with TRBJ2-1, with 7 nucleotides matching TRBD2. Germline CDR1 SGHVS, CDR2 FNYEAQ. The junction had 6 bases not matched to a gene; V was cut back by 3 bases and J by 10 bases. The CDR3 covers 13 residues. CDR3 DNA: TGTGCCAGCAGCTTTGGGCGGGAGACAGAGCAGTTCTTC. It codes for CASSFGRETEQFF.

The CDR3 DNA is TGTGCCACCAGCAGAGATCGCGGGGGGAACACTGAAGCTTTCTTT. Protein: CATSRDRGGNTEAFF. The rearrangement links TRBV15 to TRBJ1-1; TRBD1 might be the D (5 bases). The germline CDR1 and CDR2 sequences are LNHNV and YYDKDF (reference sequence). The CDR3 consists of 15 residues. V lost 0 bases and J 1 base, leaving 9 bases between the germline ends.

DNA of the CDR3: TGCGCCAGCAGCCAAAGCCTTCTAAGCAATCAGCCCCAGCATTTT. This sequence encodes CASSQSLLSNQPQHF. The chain carries TRBV4-1 and TRBJ1-5; the D is unclear. V shed 2 bases and J shed 1 base, with 9 bases lying between them. The germline V gene encodes CDR1 MGHRA and CDR2 YSYEKL. The CDR3 is 15 residues long.

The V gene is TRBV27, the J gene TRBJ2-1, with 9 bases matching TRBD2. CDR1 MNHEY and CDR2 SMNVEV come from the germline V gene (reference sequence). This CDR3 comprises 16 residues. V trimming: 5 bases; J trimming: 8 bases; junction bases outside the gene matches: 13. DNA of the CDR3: TGTGCCAGCAGTAGCTTCCGGGTTAGCGGGAGAGATGAGCAGTTCTTC. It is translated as CASSSFRVSGRDEQFF.